Following are 10 T cell receptor beta chains from one sample sequenced in a study of OX40 agonist ivuxolimab in advanced cancers. Clones were sequenced by immunoSEQ multiplex PCR, and TCRdb holds only the in-frame ones, with some missing. The sample has over 65,000 clones, about 88% seen once. Sample: CD4+ or CD8+ T cells sorted from blood, taken in a trial of the OX40 agonist ivuxolimab. These receptors all come from an adult with an advanced solid tumor such as melanoma, head and neck, liver or kidney cancer.

V usage is TRBV5-6 and J usage is TRBJ1-2; 7 bases are a match to TRBD1. This CDR3 has 14 residues. Germline loops: CDR1 SGHDT, CDR2 YYEEEE. With V trimmed by 5 bases and J by 4 bases, 8 bases remained unmatched. The CDR3 reads CASRYQGQTYGYTF. CDR3 DNA: TGTGCCAGCAGGTATCAGGGACAGACCTATGGCTACACCTTC.

This clone appeared a few times. V gene TRBV10-2 combines with J gene TRBJ1-3; D is perhaps TRBD1 (6 bases). Germline CDR1 is WSHSY and CDR2 is SAAADI. CDR3 length: 16 residues. V dropped 8 bases and J dropped 0 bases, with 17 bases sitting between them. The CDR3 DNA sequence: TGCGCCAGCTCCTGGACAGACCCTGGCTCTGGAAACACCATATATTTT. Protein: CASSWTDPGSGNTIYF.

This chain uses TRBV15 with TRBJ2-7, with TRBD2 matching 8 bases. Germline CDR1 is LNHNV and CDR2 is YYDKDF (reference sequence). V lost 4 bases to trimming and J lost 2 bases; unmatched junction nucleotides: 7. The length of the CDR3 is 15 residues. The CDR3: CATSKLAGGPYEQYF. The CDR3 DNA is TGTGCCACCAGCAAACTCGCGGGAGGACCCTACGAGCAGTACTTC. Combining the CDR3 with reference TRBV15 and TRBJ2-7 gives the whole variable domain DAMVIQNPRYQVTQFGKPVTLSCSQTLNHNVMYWYQQKSSQAPKLLFHYYDKDFNNEADTPDNFQSRRPNTSFCFLDIRSPGLGDTAMYLCATSKLAGGPYEQYFGPGTRLTVT.

The chain links TRBV5-1 to TRBJ2-3; D unclear. Trimming took off 1 base at V and 4 bases at J, with 13 bases between the two ends. This CDR3 has 15 residues. Germline loops: CDR1 SGHRS, CDR2 YFSETQ. In nucleotides, the CDR3 is TGCGCCAGCAGCTTGTCCGTGGTGAAGGCAGATACGCAGTATTTT. Translation gives CASSLSVVKADTQYF.

The chain has TRBV7-3 and TRBJ2-5; TRBD2 matches at 11 bases. The CDR3 spans 16 residues. V was pared by 5 bases and J by 3 bases, with 8 bases of the junction left unmatched. The germline V gene encodes CDR1 SGHTA and CDR2 FQGTGA. Here the CDR3 DNA reads TGTGCCAGCAGCCGCGGGGTTAGCGGGGGGGAAGAGACCCAGTACTTC. This encodes CASSRGVSGGEETQYF. The variable domain in full, with the rest retrieved from reference TRBV7-3 and TRBJ2-5, is GAGVSQTPSNKVTEKGKYVELRCDPISGHTALYWYRQSLGQGPEFLIYFQGTGAADDSGLPNDRFFAVRPEGSVSTLKIQRTERGDSAVYLCASSRGVSGGEETQYFGPGTRLLVL.

Only a few counts were recorded for this clone. The rearrangement links TRBV6-5 to TRBJ1-2; 7 bases map to TRBD1. Germline loops: CDR1 MNHEY, CDR2 SVGAGI. V lost 7 bases to trimming and J lost 3 bases; unmatched junction nucleotides: 2. The CDR3 covers 12 residues. CDR3 residues: CASIDRDYGYTF. The DNA for the CDR3 is TGTGCCAGCATAGACAGGGACTATGGCTACACCTTC.

This rearrangement joins TRBV6-5 to TRBJ1-5; no definite D call. V was clipped by 2 bases and J by 4 bases, with 6 bases between them. This CDR3 has 13 residues. Per germline, CDR1 MNHEY and CDR2 SVGAGI. The CDR3 reads CASSYGRNQPQHF. The CDR3 coding sequence is TGTGCCAGCAGTTACGGGCGGAATCAGCCCCAGCATTTT.

This chain connects TRBV7-2 to TRBJ2-7, with TRBD1 matching 8 bases. The CDR3 is made up of 14 amino acids. Germline assignment: CDR1 SGHTA and CDR2 FQGNSA. V dropped 2 bases and J dropped 4; count of bases not matched to a gene: 4. This CDR3 is CASSLRTGSYEQYF. As DNA, the CDR3 is TGTGCCAGCAGCTTAAGGACAGGGAGTTACGAGCAGTACTTC.

The CDR3 is CASSPRGLTQYF. The CDR3 coding sequence is TGTGCCAGCAGCCCGCGCGGGCTTACCCAGTACTTC. V gene TRBV28 combines with J gene TRBJ2-5; D is possibly TRBD2 (5 bases). The CDR3 length is 12 residues. Germline V gene lookup returns CDR1 MDHEN and CDR2 SYDVKM. The germline V and J ends were trimmed by 6 bases and 8 bases, with 13 bases remaining between them.

The chain is built from TRBV29-1 and TRBJ2-1; D is perhaps TRBD1 or TRBD2 (5 bases each). CDR3 length equals 13 residues. CDR1 is SQVTM, CDR2 ANQGSEA, per germline. The V end lost 6 bases, the J end lost 9 bases, and 18 bases lay between the germline ends. This CDR3 reads CSVVSWGGSEQFF. The DNA of the CDR3 is TGCAGCGTAGTCAGTTGGGGCGGGTCTGAGCAGTTCTTC.